This is a list of T cell receptor beta chains from one sample in a study of T cells in pancreatic ductal adenocarcinoma. Clones were sequenced by immunoSEQ multiplex PCR, and TCRdb holds only the in-frame ones, with some missing. Counted here are approximately 97,000 clones, about 95% occurring once; the ten biggest clones make up about 3.4%. Sequences were obtained from PBMCs. All receptors come from a human donor with pancreatic ductal adenocarcinoma. Both conserved end residues are part of each CDR3. D genes are given only for firm matches. Expanded clones are given a class, and other clones once, few, many or no size at all.

>TRBV9|-|-|TRBJ1-2|13
CASSVPGPGGYTF
TGTGCCAGCAGCGTCCCGGGCCCAGGGGGCTACACCTTC
>TRBV11-2|-|-|TRBJ2-7|14
CASSLQVFAYEQYF
TGTGCCAGCAGCTTACAGGTTTTCGCCTACGAGCAGTACTTC
>TRBV2|-|-|TRBJ2-3|15
CASSEIATSTDTQYF
TGTGCCAGCAGTGAAATAGCGACTAGCACAGATACGCAGTATTTT
>TRBV29-1|-|-|TRBJ2-7|15
CSVGGLRGRDYEQYF
TGCAGCGTTGGGGGCTTACGCGGAAGAGACTACGAGCAGTACTTC
>TRBV7-9|-|-|TRBJ2-7|14
CASSSPPGSPEQYF
TGTGCCAGCAGCTCCCCGCCCGGGAGCCCCGAGCAGTACTTC
>TRBV19|TRBD1|-|TRBJ1-5|13
CASSMNRGQPQHF
TGTGCCAGTAGTATGAACAGGGGTCAGCCCCAGCATTTT
>TRBV25-1|-|-|TRBJ1-4|12
CASSEYSEKLFF
TGTGCCAGCAGTGAATATAGCGAAAAACTGTTTTTT
>TRBV30|-|once|TRBJ2-1|15
CAWSVVMSSYNEQFF
TGTGCCTGGAGTGTGGTCATGAGCTCCTACAATGAGCAGTTCTTC
>TRBV5-6|TRBD2|-|TRBJ2-3|16
CASSSGLAGGADTQYF
TGTGCCAGCAGCTCGGGACTAGCGGGAGGGGCAGATACGCAGTATTTT
>TRBV27|-|once|TRBJ2-7|13
CASSRGSQGEQYF
TGTGCCAGCAGCAGGGGTTCTCAGGGCGAGCAGTACTTC
>TRBV30|-|-|TRBJ2-7|13
CAWSLLASYEQYF
TGTGCCTGGAGTCTACTAGCCTCCTACGAGCAGTACTTC
>TRBV19|-|once|TRBJ1-5|15
CASSSGQRGNQPQHF
TGTGCCAGTAGTTCAGGACAGCGAGGCAATCAGCCCCAGCATTTT
>TRBV6-5|-|-|TRBJ2-1|14
CASRASAINNEQFF
TGTGCCAGCAGGGCTAGCGCCATAAACAATGAGCAGTTCTTC
>TRBV28|-|-|TRBJ2-7|13
CASKLGDSYEQYF
TGTGCCAGCAAATTAGGGGACTCCTACGAGCAGTACTTC
>TRBV19|TRBD1|-|TRBJ2-7|17
CASSISAGGPTVYEQYF
TGTGCCAGTAGTATTAGTGCAGGGGGCCCGACGGTCTACGAGCAGTACTTC
>TRBV18|-|-|TRBJ2-1|15
CASSNSVTGVDEQFF
TGTGCCAGCTCAAATAGCGTGACCGGGGTTGATGAGCAGTTCTTC
>TRBV19|-|-|TRBJ2-3|15
CASSIKGRSTDTQYF
TGTGCCAGTAGTATAAAGGGGCGGAGCACAGATACGCAGTATTTT
>TRBV4-1|-|-|TRBJ2-7|15
CASSRGEDLLYEQYF
TGCGCCAGCAGCCGGGGAGAGGATCTCCTCTACGAGCAGTACTTC
>TRBV5-1|-|-|TRBJ2-3|14
CASSMRQVTDTQYF
TGCGCCAGCAGCATGCGACAGGTCACAGATACGCAGTATTTT
>TRBV5-4|TRBD2|-|TRBJ2-3|15
CASSLTSGFTDTQYF
TGTGCCAGCAGCCTGACTAGCGGGTTCACAGATACGCAGTATTTT
>TRBV11-2|-|-|TRBJ2-7|13
CASRGLLWVEQYF
TGTGCCAGCAGGGGACTCCTGTGGGTGGAGCAGTACTTC
>TRBV10-3|TRBD1|-|TRBJ1-3|14
CAISDPDRGNTIYF
TGTGCCATCAGTGACCCGGACAGGGGGAACACCATATATTTT
>TRBV27|TRBD2|once|TRBJ2-5|17
CASSRLAGGPGQETQYF
TGTGCCAGCAGCAGACTAGCGGGAGGGCCAGGGCAAGAGACCCAGTACTTC
>TRBV14|-|-|TRBJ2-7|16
CASSQDEGRWRDEQYF
TGTGCCAGCAGCCAAGATGAAGGAAGGTGGCGGGACGAGCAGTACTTC
>TRBV7-2|-|-|TRBJ1-5|12
CASSLPGQPQHF
TGTGCCAGCAGCTTACCAGGTCAGCCCCAGCATTTT
>TRBV2|TRBD2|-|TRBJ2-5|14
CASGGTSGSQTQYF
TGTGCCAGCGGAGGGACTAGCGGGAGCCAGACCCAGTACTTC
>TRBV5-1|-|-|TRBJ1-2|14
CASSLDGAGAGYTF
TGCGCCAGCAGCTTGGACGGGGCGGGGGCTGGCTACACCTTC
>TRBV30|TRBD1|-|TRBJ2-7|13
CAWSLDRGIRQYF
TGTGCCTGGAGCCTGGACAGGGGGATTCGGCAGTACTTC
>TRBV30|TRBD1|-|TRBJ2-5|15
CAWSSGTGLAETQYF
TGTGCCTGGAGTTCCGGGACAGGGTTAGCGGAGACCCAGTACTTC
>TRBV4-3|TRBD2|-|TRBJ2-5|16
CASSQEVGGGQETQYF
TGCGCCAGCAGCCAAGAAGTGGGGGGAGGGCAAGAGACCCAGTACTTC
>TRBV28|TRBD1|-|TRBJ1-5|14
CASSPDRGYQPQHF
TGTGCCAGCAGCCCTGACAGGGGATACCAGCCCCAGCATTTT
>TRBV29-1|-|once|TRBJ1-1|11
CSVWQNTEAFF
TGCAGCGTGTGGCAGAACACTGAAGCTTTCTTT
>TRBV4-2|-|-|TRBJ2-3|14
CASSPQGSTDTQYF
TGTGCCAGCAGCCCACAGGGAAGCACAGATACGCAGTATTTT
>TRBV20-1|-|-|TRBJ2-7|10
CSARRNEQYF
TGCAGTGCTAGGAGGAACGAGCAGTACTTC
>TRBV18|-|-|TRBJ2-3|13
CASRSTQADTQYF
TGTGCCAGCCGCTCCACGCAGGCAGATACGCAGTATTTT
>TRBV28|TRBD1|-|TRBJ1-1|16
CASSLLGQGANTEAFF
TGTGCCAGCAGTTTATTGGGACAGGGTGCGAACACTGAAGCTTTCTTT
>TRBV19|-|once|TRBJ2-2|15
CASSLRTANTGELFF
TGTGCCAGTAGTTTAAGGACTGCGAACACCGGGGAGCTGTTTTTT
>TRBV6-5|-|-|TRBJ2-1|12
CASSYSDTGAFF
TGTGCCAGCAGTTACTCAGACACAGGAGCTTTCTTC
>TRBV7-3|-|-|TRBJ2-1|12
CASGLTYNEQFF
TGTGCCAGCGGGCTCACCTACAATGAGCAGTTCTTC
>TRBV4-2|-|-|TRBJ2-7|13
CASSLGDLYEQYF
TGTGCCAGCAGCTTGGGAGATCTCTACGAGCAGTACTTC
>TRBV9|TRBD2|few|TRBJ2-3|17
CASSVVGSGTTPDTQYF
TGTGCCAGCAGCGTAGTGGGTAGCGGGACAACCCCAGATACGCAGTATTTT
>TRBV5-1|-|-|TRBJ2-3|15
CASSLVPGGPDTQYF
TGCGCCAGCAGCTTGGTCCCAGGGGGGCCAGATACGCAGTATTTT
>TRBV5-4|TRBD1|-|TRBJ1-1|16
CASSKPPGQGWTEAFF
TGTGCCAGCAGCAAGCCACCGGGACAGGGGTGGACTGAAGCTTTCTTT
>TRBV28|-|-|TRBJ1-5|14
CASSLDRVNQPQHF
TGTGCCAGCAGCCTTGACAGAGTCAATCAGCCCCAGCATTTT
>TRBV30|-|-|TRBJ2-7|12
CAWARGSYEQYF
TGTGCCTGGGCCAGGGGCTCCTACGAGCAGTACTTC
>TRBV19|TRBD1|once|TRBJ2-7|13
CASTGQGRNEQYF
TGTGCCAGTACGGGACAGGGCCGCAACGAGCAGTACTTC
>TRBV6-1|-|-|TRBJ1-5|15
CASRATGSYNQPQHF
TGTGCCAGCAGAGCTACAGGTTCTTACAATCAGCCCCAGCATTTT
>TRBV7-9|TRBD1|-|TRBJ2-3|12
CAGTEPTDTQYF
TGTGCCGGGACAGAACCCACAGATACGCAGTATTTT
>TRBV27|TRBD1|-|TRBJ2-7|15
CASSLKQGAIHEQYF
TGTGCCAGCAGTTTAAAACAGGGGGCTATCCACGAGCAGTACTTC
>TRBV7-2|-|-|TRBJ2-7|13
CASSLGYGYEQYF
TGTGCCAGCAGCTTAGGCTACGGCTACGAGCAGTACTTC
>TRBV30|-|-|TRBJ2-7|13
CAWSRQGQGEQYF
TGTGCCTGGAGTCGGCAGGGGCAAGGCGAGCAGTACTTC
>TRBV9|TRBD1|-|TRBJ2-6|18
CASSFPRQGHSGANVLTF
TGTGCCAGCAGCTTCCCCCGACAGGGGCACTCCGGGGCCAACGTCCTGACTTTC